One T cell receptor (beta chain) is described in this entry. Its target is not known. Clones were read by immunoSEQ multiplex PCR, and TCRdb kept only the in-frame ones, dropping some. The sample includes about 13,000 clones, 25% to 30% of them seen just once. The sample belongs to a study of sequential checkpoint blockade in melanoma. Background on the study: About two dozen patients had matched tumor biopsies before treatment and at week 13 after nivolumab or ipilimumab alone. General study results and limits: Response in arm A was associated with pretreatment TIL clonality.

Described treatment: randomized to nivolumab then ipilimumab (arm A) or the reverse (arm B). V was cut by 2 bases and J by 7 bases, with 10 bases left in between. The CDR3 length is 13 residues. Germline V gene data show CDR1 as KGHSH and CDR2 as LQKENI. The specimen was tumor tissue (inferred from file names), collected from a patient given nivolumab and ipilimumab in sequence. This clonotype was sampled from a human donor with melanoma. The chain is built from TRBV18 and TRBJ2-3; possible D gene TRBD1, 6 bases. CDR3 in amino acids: CASSPGQGNTQYF. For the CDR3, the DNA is TGTGCCAGCTCACCAGGCCAGGGGAATACGCAGTATTTT. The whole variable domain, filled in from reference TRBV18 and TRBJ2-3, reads NAGVMQNPRHLVRRRGQEARLRCSPMKGHSHVYWYRQLPEEGLKFMVYLQKENIIDESGMPKERFSAEFPKEGPSILRIQQVVRGDSAAYFCASSPGQGNTQYFGPGTRLTVL.